This T cell receptor beta chain appears in the sequencing data of a study of cytomegalovirus exposure and HLA in healthy donors. 13 Jbeta primers and 60 Vbeta primers were used for the PCR. Some clones are missing from TCRdb's copy, which holds only in-frame ones; the method was immunoSEQ multiplex PCR. This repertoire shows 150,000 to 200,000 clones, 82% found once; its top ten account for 1.5% to 1.7%. The CDR3 covers 15 residues. V was clipped by 4 bases and J by 6 bases, with 16 bases between them. CDR1 and CDR2 from the germline V gene are SGHVS and FQNEAQ. The source is a man aged 35 to 55 in good health and CMV-seronegative. The sequenced sample consisted of PBMCs. The chain recombines TRBV7-8 with TRBJ1-5; no firm D call. CDR3 sequence reads: CASSSARVLSQPQHF. In DNA form, the CDR3 reads TGTGCCAGCAGCTCTGCCCGGGTATTGAGTCAGCCCCAGCATTTT.